Each of the 29 T cell receptor beta chains below was sequenced from the same sample in a study of T-cell reconstitution after alpha-beta-depleted transplantation in children (dated by TCRdb to 2016 to 2018). The receptor library was made with PCR. TCRdb names Illumina HiSeq 2500 as the instrument used. Molecular barcoding was employed in the preparation of TCR libraries, with unique molecular identifiers being used to normalize TCRbeta repertoire quantification. The public sequencing data were trimmed at Q25 with fastp and processed into clonotypes with MiXCR by TCRdb, which kept only in-frame beta chains. Entries that share a CDR3 protein sequence are merged under the most common genes and DNA. The sample table lists 450,000 to 600,000 distinct CDR3 sequences, around a third of them with a count of one. The ten top clones hold approximately 2.3% of the sample. The sample here was PBMCs from the stem cell graft donor, taken from the stem cell graft. These receptors all come from a human donor who donated a stem cell graft to a child with aplastic anemia.

This clonotype was recorded a few times. The genes are TRBV27 and TRBJ2-1; the match to TRBD2 covers 12 bases. The CDR3 totals 20 residues. CDR1 is MNHEY, CDR2 SMNVEV, per germline (reference sequence). Losses at the gene ends were 2 bases for V and 9 bases for J; bases not matched to a gene: 20. The CDR3 protein is CASSLKRLRSTSGSSSEQFF. The CDR3 DNA reads TGTGCCAGCAGTTTAAAGAGGCTGCGGTCGACTAGCGGGAGTAGCAGTGAGCAGTTCTTC.

A few counts support this clonotype. The CDR3 is CASSTAGVQNTEAFF. CDR3 DNA: TGTGCCAGCAGCACAGCAGGGGTCCAGAACACTGAAGCTTTCTTT. The rearrangement uses TRBV5-4 and TRBJ1-1; D possibly corresponds to TRBD1 (6 bases). Per the germline V gene, CDR1 is SGHNT and CDR2 is YYREEE (reference sequence). This CDR3 comprises 15 residues. Trimming left V 4 bases short and J 1 base short, with 14 bases between.

The rearrangement links TRBV25-1 to TRBJ2-1; D ambiguous. The CDR3 spans 10 residues. Germline-derived CDR1 and CDR2 are MGHDK and SYGVNS. Trimming stripped 5 bases from V and 6 bases from J, with 2 bases between. CDR3 loop: CASSTNEQFF. The CDR3 region has the DNA TGTGCCAGCAGTACCAATGAGCAGTTCTTC.

The chain recombines TRBV7-2 with TRBJ2-3; TRBD1 matches at 7 bases. Germline V gene data show CDR1 as SGHTA and CDR2 as FQGNSA. CDR3 length equals 16 residues. J gave up 0 bases and V 5 bases, and 8 bases lay outside the gene matches. The CDR3 loop reads CASSPQGRLSTDTQYF. The CDR3 nucleotides are TGTGCCAGCAGCCCACAGGGGAGACTAAGCACAGATACGCAGTATTTT.

This sequence joins TRBV20-1 and TRBJ2-1, with 10 bases aligning to TRBD2. There are 15 residues in the CDR3. The germline V gene encodes CDR1 DFQATT and CDR2 SNEGSKA (reference sequence). The V gene end was trimmed by 6 bases and the J gene end by 2 bases; junction bases not matched to a gene: 7. This CDR3 reads CSAPLTSGAYNEQFF. Here the CDR3 DNA reads TGCAGTGCCCCACTTACTAGCGGGGCCTACAATGAGCAGTTCTTC.

The chain is built from TRBV27 and TRBJ1-2; D is unresolved. In germline, CDR1 is MNHEY, CDR2 SMNVEV (reference sequence). The CDR3 is 13 residues long. Deletions cut 0 bases from V and 3 bases from J, with 5 bases between. The CDR3 bases are TGTGCCAGCAGTTTATCGGGGTACTATGGCTACACCTTC. It encodes CASSLSGYYGYTF.

The V and J genes are TRBV20-1 and TRBJ1-3; no reliable D call. The CDR3 spans 13 residues. Between the trimmed V and J ends, which lost 4 bases and 7 bases, there was a span of 14 bases. The germline V gene encodes CDR1 DFQATT and CDR2 SNEGSKA (reference sequence). The CDR3 reads CSATRPLGNTIYF. Here the CDR3 DNA reads TGCAGTGCTACACGCCCCCTAGGGAACACCATATATTTT.

In its sample, this clonotype was seen a few times. J is TRBJ2-7 and V is TRBV6-1; TRBD2 aligns across 13 bases. Per the germline V gene, CDR1 is MNHNS and CDR2 is SASEGT. The J segment lost 1 base and the V segment lost 5 bases, leaving 5 bases of the junction unmatched. The CDR3 contains 16 residues. The CDR3 sequence is CASSRQTSGRSYEQYF. CDR3 coding DNA: TGTGCCAGCAGTCGCCAGACTAGCGGGAGGTCCTACGAGCAGTACTTC.

The sample holds a few counts of this clonotype. This chain uses TRBV7-3 with TRBJ2-2; 10 bases match TRBD2. Germline V gene data show CDR1 as SGHTA and CDR2 as FQGTGA. V lost 5 bases to trimming and J lost 5 bases; unmatched junction nucleotides: 5. The CDR3 totals 15 residues. DNA of the CDR3: TGTGCCAGCAGCCCCCAGCGGGAGGGGACCGGGGAGCTGTTTTTT. This encodes CASSPQREGTGELFF. Together with reference TRBV7-3 and TRBJ2-2, the CDR3 gives the full variable domain: GAGVSQTPSNKVTEKGKYVELRCDPISGHTALYWYRQSLGQGPEFLIYFQGTGAADDSGLPNDRFFAVRPEGSVSTLKIQRTERGDSAVYLCASSPQREGTGELFFGEGSRLTVL.

The rearrangement joins TRBV12-3 or TRBV12-4 to TRBJ1-1; the D is unclear. The CDR3 length is 15 residues. V lost 3 bases and J lost 0, with 11 bases in between. CDR3 sequence (DNA): TGTGCCAGCAGTTTGCCGAGGATTATGAACACTGAAGCTTTCTTT. Its protein is CASSLPRIMNTEAFF.

This clonotype appeared a few times. Written as DNA, the CDR3 is TGCAGCGCTAGCGGGGGGACTTTACTAGAGCAGTACTTC. The encoded protein is CSASGGTLLEQYF. The chain carries TRBV29-1 and TRBJ2-7, with 11 bases lining up with TRBD2. The V gene end was trimmed by 7 bases and the J gene end by 7 bases; junction bases not matched to a gene: 9. Germline CDR1 and CDR2: SQVTM and ANQGSEA. This CDR3 is 13 amino acids long.

This clonotype was counted between two and nine times. The chain has TRBV19 and TRBJ2-5, with D possibly TRBD2 on 6 matching bases. Germline lookup yields CDR1 LNHDA and CDR2 SQIVND (reference sequence). V was shortened by 2 bases and J by 5 bases, with 18 bases between the two germline ends. This CDR3 region has 16 residues. The DNA of the CDR3 is TGTGCCAGTAGTATAAGGGGCCCCCCCCGGGGGGAGACCCAGTACTTC. Its protein is CASSIRGPPRGETQYF.

This clonotype was seen a handful of times. The chain employs TRBV4-3 and TRBJ1-2, with 7 bases that match TRBD1. Germline V lookup: CDR1 LGHNA, CDR2 YSLEER. The CDR3 runs to 12 residues. J lost 7 bases, V lost 3 bases, and 2 bases had no gene match. CDR3 sequence reads: CASSHPGGGYTF. The CDR3 region has the DNA TGCGCCAGCAGCCATCCAGGGGGTGGCTACACCTTC.

The V call is TRBV29-1, the J call TRBJ2-7, with D perhaps TRBD2 (6 bases). The CDR3 extends over 13 amino acids. CDR1 is SQVTM, CDR2 ANQGSEA, per germline. With 4 bases removed from V and 2 bases from J, the gap between germline ends came to 12 bases. The CDR3 nucleotides read TGCAGCGTTGCCCTCGGGAGCCCCTACGAGCAGTACTTC. It codes for CSVALGSPYEQYF.

This rearrangement joins TRBV7-2 to TRBJ2-2; D uncertain. V shed 1 base and J shed 7 bases, with 10 bases lying between them. CDR3 size: 14 residues. Germline V gene sequence: CDR1 SGHTA, CDR2 FQGNSA. The CDR3 sequence is CASSLGAELGELFF. For the CDR3, the DNA is TGTGCCAGCAGCTTAGGGGCAGAACTCGGGGAGCTGTTTTTT.

The chain employs TRBV3-1 and TRBJ2-1, with D tentatively TRBD2 (6 bases). Trimming removed 3 bases from V and 6 bases from J, with 12 bases in between. This CDR3 comprises 14 residues. Germline V gene lookup returns CDR1 LGHDT and CDR2 YNNKEL (reference sequence). The CDR3 DNA is TGTGCCAGCAGCCAGGGGAGGAGCGCCAATGAGCAGTTCTTC. Amino acid sequence: CASSQGRSANEQFF.

This clonotype has more than one count but fewer than ten. The V gene is TRBV7-2, the J gene TRBJ2-7; 11 positions agree with TRBD2. Germline V gives CDR1 SGHTA, CDR2 FQGNSA. V gave up 7 bases and J gave up 3 bases; unmatched junction bases: 5. The CDR3 sequence is 14 residues long. The CDR3 here is CASTEGTSGYEQYF. The CDR3 DNA is TGTGCCAGCACCGAAGGGACTAGCGGCTACGAGCAGTACTTC.

This clonotype was found a few times. This chain links TRBV20-1 with TRBJ2-7; a weak D match, TRBD2 (5 bases). The CDR3 extends over 13 amino acids. From germline, CDR1 is DFQATT and CDR2 SNEGSKA (reference sequence). Trimming removed 0 bases at V and 1 base at J, with 7 bases between. The CDR3 loop reads CSAREGGSYEQYF. The DNA for the CDR3 is TGCAGTGCTAGAGAAGGCGGGTCCTACGAGCAGTACTTC.

V and J are TRBV5-1 and TRBJ2-3, with 11 bases lining up with TRBD2. This CDR3 has 16 residues. The V and J ends lost 4 bases and 0 bases, in that order; junction bases with no gene match: 4. The germline V gene encodes CDR1 SGHRS and CDR2 YFSETQ. The CDR3 protein is CASSDRTSGSTDTQYF. For the CDR3, the DNA is TGCGCCAGCAGCGATAGGACTAGCGGGAGCACAGATACGCAGTATTTT.

This clonotype was seen more than once but under ten times. The rearrangement links TRBV19 to TRBJ2-2; no clear D gene. This CDR3 has 12 residues. CDR1 LNHDA and CDR2 SQIVND come from the germline V gene (reference sequence). The ends were cut back, 7 bases at V and 1 base at J, with 4 bases in the middle. CDR3 residues: CASIRNTGELFF. CDR3 coding DNA: TGTGCCAGTATCAGGAACACCGGGGAGCTGTTTTTT. The complete variable domain, with remaining parts taken from reference TRBV19 and TRBJ2-2, reads DGGITQSPKYLFRKEGQNVTLSCEQNLNHDAMYWYRQDPGQGLRLIYYSQIVNDFQKGDIAEGYSVSREKKESFPLTVTSAQKNPTAFYLCASIRNTGELFFGEGSRLTVL.

The V call is TRBV18, the J call TRBJ1-1, with a possible D match to TRBD1 (5 bases). The CDR3 covers 14 residues. Trimming cost V 5 bases and J 0 bases, with 10 bases left between them. Looked up from germline, CDR1 is KGHSH and CDR2 is LQKENI. CDR3 region: CASSTDSLNTEAFF. The CDR3 DNA is TGTGCCAGCTCAACCGACAGTCTGAACACTGAAGCTTTCTTT. The whole variable domain, filled in from reference TRBV18 and TRBJ1-1, reads NAGVMQNPRHLVRRRGQEARLRCSPMKGHSHVYWYRQLPEEGLKFMVYLQKENIIDESGMPKERFSAEFPKEGPSILRIQQVVRGDSAAYFCASSTDSLNTEAFFGQGTRLTVV.

About this clonotype itself: At one end the junction does not follow the germline gene, possibly because of a read error. This sequence joins TRBV28 and TRBJ2-6; 9 bases agree with TRBD1. CDR1 MDHEN and CDR2 SYDVKM come from the germline V gene. CDR3 length: 19 residues. CDR3 in amino acids: CASSLAIGQGNSGASVLTF. For the CDR3, the DNA is TGTGCCAGCAGTTTAGCTATTGGACAGGGGAACTCCGGGGCCAGCGTCCTGACTTTC.

The rearrangement uses TRBV7-9 and TRBJ1-2; D may be TRBD1 (5 bases). The germline V and J ends were trimmed by 1 base and 5 bases, with 17 bases remaining between them. Germline V lookup: CDR1 SEHNR, CDR2 FQNEAQ (reference sequence). The CDR3 runs 16 residues. The CDR3 here is CASSLGGVRDAYGYTF. The CDR3 nucleotides read TGTGCCAGCAGCTTAGGGGGGGTCCGGGACGCTTATGGCTACACCTTC. Supplemented by reference TRBV7-9 and TRBJ1-2, the full variable domain reads DTGVSQNPRHKITKRGQNVTFRCDPISEHNRLYWYRQTLGQGPEFLTYFQNEAQLEKSRLLSDRFSAERPKGSFSTLEIQRTEQGDSAMYLCASSLGGVRDAYGYTFGSGTRLTVV.

The CDR3 DNA reads as TGTGCCAGCAGTCTAGAGGGTGAAGTTATGGGATTCTTC. Its protein is CASSLEGEVMGFF. The chain joins TRBV28 to TRBJ2-1; tentative D call: TRBD2 (5 bases). Germline-derived CDR1 and CDR2 are MDHEN and SYDVKM. V dropped 5 bases and J dropped 16 bases, with 21 bases sitting between them. This CDR3 comprises 13 residues.

The rearrangement uses TRBV5-6 and TRBJ2-3, with D possibly being TRBD1 or TRBD2 (6 bases each). Germline CDR1 SGHDT, CDR2 YYEEEE. The length of the CDR3 is 15 residues. V lost 4 bases to trimming and J lost 0 bases, with 12 bases between them. CDR3 amino acids: CASSRGRISTDTQYF. In DNA, the CDR3 is TGTGCCAGCAGCCGGGGGCGGATTAGCACAGATACGCAGTATTTT.

The chain combines TRBV20-1 with TRBJ2-1; 10 bases line up with TRBD1. V dropped 3 bases and J dropped 8; count of bases not matched to a gene: 7. Germline V gene sequence: CDR1 DFQATT, CDR2 SNEGSKA (reference sequence). The CDR3 has 14 residues. The CDR3 coding sequence is TGCAGTGCTAGTGTCGGGACAGGGGCTTATGAGCAGTTCTTC. Translating it yields CSASVGTGAYEQFF.

This clonotype was detected a few times. The chain employs TRBV6-6 and TRBJ1-1; the D is unclear. The CDR3 length is 12 residues. Germline values: CDR1 MNHNY, CDR2 SVGAGI (reference sequence). V was clipped by 4 bases and J by 5 bases, with 8 bases between them. The chain's CDR3 is CASSSLLTEAFF. The CDR3 region has the DNA TGTGCCAGCAGTTCTTTGTTGACTGAAGCTTTCTTT.

The CDR3 here is CASSSHPLAGTSYEQYF. For the CDR3, the DNA is TGTGCCAGCAGTTCACACCCCCTAGCGGGAACAAGCTACGAGCAGTACTTC. The gene calls are TRBV27 and TRBJ2-7; 9 bases align to TRBD2. V shed 4 bases and J 3 bases; nucleotides not matched to a gene: 13. Germline CDR1 is MNHEY and CDR2 is SMNVEV (reference sequence). CDR3 length: 17 amino acids.

This clonotype was seen more than once but under ten times. The CDR3 spells CAWRDQHLQGAWNSPLHF. In DNA form, the CDR3 reads TGTGCCTGGAGAGACCAACACTTACAGGGGGCCTGGAATTCACCCCTCCACTTT. The chain is built from TRBV30 and TRBJ1-6; TRBD1 matches at 9 bases. The ends lost 3 bases at V and 7 bases at J; junction bases unmatched: 16. The CDR3 is 18 residues long. Germline CDR1 GTSNPN, CDR2 SVGIG (reference sequence).